This TCR beta chain was profiled in a study of PD-L1 blockade in urothelial cancer. Study in general: Analyzed time points were 3 weeks (second dose) and 6 weeks after therapy began.

The CDR3 extends over 16 amino acids. V lost 4 bases to trimming and J lost 4 bases; unmatched junction nucleotides: 8. CDR1 SGHVS and CDR2 FQNEAQ come from the germline V gene. Method: immunoSEQ multiplex PCR; TCRdb's copy keeps in-frame clones and lacks some. The data contain under 70,000 clones, around four fifths of them seen just once; the ten biggest clones take up around 1.6%. The time point is: pretreatment peripheral blood. The sequencing used PBMCs, collected around atezolizumab (anti-PD-L1) treatment. V is TRBV7-8 and J is TRBJ2-5; 11 nucleotides match TRBD1. The TCR sequence derives from a man aged 65 to 79 with urothelial cancer. CDR3 bases: TGTGCCAGCAGCTCACGGGACAGGGGGGGGGCAGAGACCCAGTACTTC. This codes for CASSSRDRGGAETQYF.